This T cell receptor beta chain was captured in a study of T cell responses to AZD1222 COVID-19 vaccine. The CDR3 spans 14 residues. Trimming removed 2 bases from V and 0 bases from J, with 8 bases in between. CDR1 and CDR2 from the germline V gene are SGHNT and YYREEE (reference sequence). Libraries were prepared by immunoSEQ multiplex PCR; TCRdb keeps only in-frame clonotypes and omits some of them. This sample has fewer than 200,000 clones; about 89% occur once, and the top ten carry under 2%. The TCR was taken from an adult who received the AZD1222 COVID-19 vaccine. This material consisted of peripheral blood, taken 28 days after the second AZD1222 dose. The chain is built from TRBV5-4 and TRBJ2-5, with unresolved D. This CDR3 is CASSFGVHQETQYF. CDR3 bases: TGTGCCAGCAGCTTCGGTGTCCACCAAGAGACCCAGTACTTC.